Shown below are 18 T cell receptor beta chains from a single sample sequenced in a study of blood T cell repertoires in COVID-19. The method was immunoSEQ multiplex PCR; TCRdb's version includes in-frame clones alone and lacks a portion of them. The table has tens of thousands of clones, roughly 84% seen once. Sequenced input: peripheral blood. Receptors originate from a woman in her fifties or sixties with acute or convalescent COVID-19.

The chain employs TRBV4-2 and TRBJ2-3, with TRBD2 as a possible D gene (6 bases). This CDR3 is 20 amino acids long. Germline V lookup: CDR1 LGHNA, CDR2 YNFKEQ. V gave up 0 bases and J gave up 5 bases, with 27 bases separating them. The CDR3 region is CASSQERDHRDLHFIDTQYF. The CDR3 nucleotides read TGTGCCAGCAGCCAAGAAAGAGACCACCGGGACTTGCACTTTATAGATACGCAGTATTTT.

The chain combines TRBV11-1 with TRBJ1-5; the D gene is possibly TRBD1 (5 bases). In germline, CDR1 is SGHAT, CDR2 FQDESV (reference sequence). V shed 5 bases and J shed 5 bases, with 16 bases lying between them. The CDR3 extends over 15 amino acids. CDR3 sequence: CASSPGTEAYQPQHF. DNA of the CDR3: TGTGCCAGCAGCCCTGGGACTGAAGCTTATCAGCCCCAGCATTTT.

The rearrangement links TRBV7-3 to TRBJ2-1, with 8 bases that match TRBD2. V shed 1 base, J shed 5 bases, and the junction held 4 bases outside the gene matches. CDR1 is SGHTA, CDR2 FQGTGA, per germline. The CDR3 has 15 amino acids. Written as DNA, the CDR3 is TGTGCCAGCAGCTTAAGGCTAGCGGGTAACAATGAGCAGTTCTTC. Translating gives CASSLRLAGNNEQFF. Filled out from reference TRBV7-3 and TRBJ2-1, the complete variable domain reads GAGVSQTPSNKVTEKGKYVELRCDPISGHTALYWYRQSLGQGPEFLIYFQGTGAADDSGLPNDRFFAVRPEGSVSTLKIQRTERGDSAVYLCASSLRLAGNNEQFFGPGTRLTVL.

The chain has TRBV11-3 and TRBJ2-5; D is possibly TRBD1 (6 bases). CDR1 and CDR2 from the germline V gene are SGHNT and YENEEA. The CDR3 loop spans 13 amino acids. Trimming removed 5 bases from V and 2 bases from J, with 9 bases in between. This chain's CDR3 is CASSPGQQETQYF. CDR3 nucleotide sequence: TGTGCCAGCAGCCCCGGACAGCAAGAGACCCAGTACTTC.

This chain uses TRBV20-1 with TRBJ1-1, with D possibly TRBD1 on 5 matching bases. Trimming took 3 bases from V and 4 from J, leaving 15 bases between them. This CDR3 is built from 14 residues. Germline V gene sequence: CDR1 DFQATT, CDR2 SNEGSKA (reference sequence). The CDR3 loop is CSASQGGGGTEAFF. The CDR3, as DNA: TGCAGTGCTAGTCAGGGCGGGGGAGGCACTGAAGCTTTCTTT.

The rearrangement uses TRBV5-4 and TRBJ1-2, with TRBD1 as a possible D gene (6 bases). The CDR3 runs to 17 residues. From germline, CDR1 is SGHNT and CDR2 YYREEE (reference sequence). V lost 5 bases and J lost 2, with 22 bases in between. CDR3 DNA: TGTGCCAGCAGTCCAGGGGACCGCTCCCTTAGAAACTATGGCTACACCTTC. Protein sequence: CASSPGDRSLRNYGYTF.

This clone was detected only once. V gene TRBV7-9 combines with J gene TRBJ1-3, with 7 bases lining up with TRBD1. Unmatched junction bases numbered 4, after V lost 8 bases and J lost 3 bases. The CDR3 extends over 13 amino acids. Germline V gene data show CDR1 as SEHNR and CDR2 as FQNEAQ (reference sequence). CDR3 protein: CASDRVNGNTIYF. The CDR3 DNA reads as TGTGCCAGCGACAGGGTTAATGGAAACACCATATATTTT.

The chain is built from TRBV6-4 and TRBJ2-7, with 8 bases that match TRBD2. The junction had 3 bases not matched to a gene; V was cut back by 3 bases and J by 5 bases. This CDR3 has 13 residues. Germline V gene sequence: CDR1 MRHNA, CDR2 SNTAGT. The CDR3 region is CASSEPGGNEQYF. The CDR3 bases are TGTGCCAGCAGTGAACCGGGAGGGAACGAGCAGTACTTC.

This chain uses TRBV10-3 with TRBJ2-1, with 8 bases aligning to TRBD2. Trimming removed 0 bases from V and 3 bases from J; junction bases left unmatched: 4. In germline, CDR1 is ENHRY, CDR2 SYGVKD. The CDR3 has 16 residues. CDR3 sequence: CAISESVAGFYNEQFF. DNA of the CDR3: TGTGCCATCAGTGAGTCTGTAGCGGGGTTCTACAATGAGCAGTTCTTC.

The CDR3 DNA reads as TGTGCCAGCCCCCTGGGAGAGCGGGGGAGTACCGGGGAGCTGTTTTTT. The encoded protein is CASPLGERGSTGELFF. The V and J genes are TRBV7-9 and TRBJ2-2; 8 nucleotides line up with TRBD2. Germline V gene lookup returns CDR1 SEHNR and CDR2 FQNEAQ (reference sequence). The CDR3 sequence is 16 residues long. V lost 8 bases, J lost 5 bases, and 13 bases stayed unmatched.

The CDR3 nucleotides read TGTGCCAGCCGGTCGGACGGGACTAGCTCGGGAGAGCAGTTCTTC. Its translation is CASRSDGTSSGEQFF. This chain uses TRBV6-4 with TRBJ2-1, with 9 bases that match TRBD2. The CDR3 consists of 15 residues. Germline trimming cut 8 bases from V and 10 bases from J; bases unmatched to any gene: 15. CDR1 is MRHNA, CDR2 SNTAGT, per germline.

The CDR3 bases are TGCGCCAGCAGCTGGGGGACAACGAACACTGAAGCTTTCTTT. Its protein is CASSWGTTNTEAFF. J is TRBJ1-1 and V is TRBV5-1; D is possibly TRBD1 (6 bases). V shed 3 bases and J shed 1 base, with 10 bases lying between them. In germline, CDR1 is SGHRS, CDR2 YFSETQ. CDR3 length: 14 amino acids.

The rearrangement uses TRBV27 and TRBJ1-2, with D perhaps TRBD1 (5 bases). Germline assignment: CDR1 MNHEY and CDR2 SMNVEV (reference sequence). This CDR3 contains 13 residues. The ends were cut back, 3 bases at V and 6 bases at J, with 11 bases in the middle. The CDR3 reads CASSFGGGDGYTF. Written as DNA, the CDR3 is TGTGCCAGCAGTTTTGGGGGAGGGGATGGCTACACCTTC.

The rearrangement links TRBV9 to TRBJ2-1; 9 bases agree with TRBD2. After removal of 3 bases from V and 6 bases from J, the junction contained 7 bases not matched to a gene. CDR1 SGDLS and CDR2 YYNGEE come from the germline V gene. CDR3 length equals 15 residues. The CDR3 spells CASSGMGLASNEQFF. The CDR3, as DNA: TGTGCCAGCAGCGGAATGGGACTAGCTTCCAATGAGCAGTTCTTC.

The chain links TRBV13 to TRBJ2-7, with unresolved D. Germline V gene sequence: CDR1 PRHDT, CDR2 FYEKMQ (reference sequence). CDR3 length equals 13 residues. The germline V and J ends were trimmed by 0 bases and 4 bases, with 7 bases remaining between them. The CDR3 loop reads CASSLGKPYEQYF. Written as DNA, the CDR3 is TGTGCCAGCAGCTTAGGCAAGCCTTACGAGCAGTACTTC.

In its sample, this clone was seen a few times. The gene calls are TRBV28 and TRBJ2-1; 7 positions match TRBD2. Trimming removed 3 bases from V and 2 bases from J; junction bases left unmatched: 7. This CDR3 is built from 16 residues. Germline loops: CDR1 MDHEN, CDR2 SYDVKM. In DNA, the CDR3 is TGTGCCAGCAGTTTTGCTAGCGGCGGTCCCTACAATGAGCAGTTCTTC. Translating it yields CASSFASGGPYNEQFF.

This chain joins TRBV3-1 (or the pseudogene TRBV3-2) and TRBJ1-2, with 9 bases matching TRBD1. Germline V gene data show CDR1 as LGHDT and CDR2 as YNNKEL (reference sequence). The CDR3 has 14 residues. The V and J ends lost 5 bases and 4 bases, in that order; junction bases with no gene match: 5. CDR3 region: CASSSGTGSYGYTF. The DNA of the CDR3 is TGTGCCAGCAGCTCCGGGACAGGGTCCTATGGCTACACCTTC.

This clone was observed a handful of times. This chain connects TRBV14 to TRBJ2-3; D is unresolved. The CDR3 has 13 residues. V lost 1 base and J 4 bases, leaving 6 bases between the germline ends. The germline gives CDR1 SGHDN, CDR2 FVKESK. CDR3 nucleotide sequence: TGTGCCAGCAGCCAAGCTATATCAGATACGCAGTATTTT. It codes for CASSQAISDTQYF.